The clone carrying this T cell receptor delta chain was found a few times. A single base is all that separates this from a far larger clone, so a read error is likely. The sample has other DNA sequences that encode this CDR3 too. TCRdb re-analyzed the multiplex PCR reads via CATT. Counted here are 85,000 to 100,000 delta-chain clones, 0.75% to 1% occurring once; the ten biggest clones make up over 8.5%. This sample is drawn from a study of γδ T cells in repeated Plasmodium falciparum infection. Study as a whole: Age- and gender-matched Australian children served as comparison for malaria-exposed Malian children. Samples were taken at baseline, before some infections, and 21 days after each.

This TCR was sampled from a pool of human donors (malaria-infected and uninfected, not separated). The source material was gamma-delta T cells from blood.

For the CDR3, the DNA is TGTGCTGTGGTGACGACCACCGATAAACTTATCTTT. It yields the protein CAVVTTTDKLIF. The chain links TRAV36/DV7 to TRDJ1; unclear D gene. The germline CDR1 and CDR2 sequences are VTNFRS and LTSSGIE (reference sequence). The CDR3 has 12 amino acids.